What follows are 11 T cell receptor beta chains derived from one specimen sequenced in a study of T-cell reconstitution after alpha-beta-depleted transplantation in children. During its preparation, the TCRbeta library received unique molecular identifiers. TCRdb analysed the PCR reads with MiXCR anew, one entry per CDR3 protein. The sample includes about 590,000 distinct CDR3 sequences, approximately 12% of them seen just once. The sample consisted of PBMCs, mostly from graft donor cells, taken 360 days after TCRalphabeta/CD19-depleted stem cell transplant. Receptors were obtained from a male patient between 10 and 17 years old who had a stem cell transplant for acute myeloid leukemia, so the T cells may come from the graft donor.

The V gene is TRBV21-1, the J gene TRBJ2-1; the table's D call, TRBD1, was not checked against the DNA. TRBV21-1 is marked as a pseudogene. The CDR3 sequence is 15 residues long. The CDR3 DNA is TGTGCCAGCAGCGCCCCGGGACAGGACAACAATGAGCAGTTCTTC. It yields the protein CASSAPGQDNNEQFF.

The chain has TRBV4-3 and TRBJ2-1; unclear D gene. Trimming removed 0 bases at V and 0 bases at J, with 6 bases between. The CDR3 totals 15 residues. Per the germline V gene, CDR1 is LGHNA and CDR2 is YSLEER. The CDR3: CASSQELSSYNEQFF. In DNA form, the CDR3 reads TGCGCCAGCAGCCAAGAGCTAAGCTCCTACAATGAGCAGTTCTTC.

In this sample, this clonotype turned up many times. The rearrangement uses TRBV5-6 and TRBJ1-1; tentatively, D is TRBD1 (5 bases). Deletions cut 2 bases from V and 4 bases from J, with 9 bases between. CDR1 and CDR2 (germline): SGHDT, YYEEEE. There are 13 residues in the CDR3. CDR3 protein: CASSFGHPTEAFF. CDR3 in DNA: TGTGCCAGCAGCTTCGGACACCCCACTGAAGCTTTCTTT.

The chain joins TRBV20-1 to TRBJ2-1; D could derive from TRBD1 or TRBD2 (6 bases each). Germline lookup yields CDR1 DFQATT and CDR2 SNEGSKA (reference sequence). The CDR3 extends over 15 amino acids. V dropped 7 bases and J dropped 1 base, with 17 bases sitting between them. DNA for the CDR3: TGCAGTGTCGCTCTAGGAGGGGGGTCCTACAATGAGCAGTTCTTC. It is translated as CSVALGGGSYNEQFF.

A word on this clonotype: The junction does not match germline at one end; this may be a read error. This CDR3 reads CAGSPRGLAGYEQFF. The CDR3 coding sequence is TGTGCCGGCTCACCACGAGGACTAGCGGGATATGAGCAGTTCTTC. V gene TRBV18 combines with J gene TRBJ2-1; TRBD2 matches at 12 bases. The germline gives CDR1 KGHSH, CDR2 LQKENI. This CDR3 region has 15 residues.

This clonotype was seen a few times. This CDR3 reads CASSSGEAGTTDTQYF. DNA for the CDR3: TGTGCCAGCAGCTCGGGGGAAGCGGGTACCACAGATACGCAGTATTTT. The J gene is TRBJ2-3, the V gene TRBV7-9; perhaps TRBD2 as D (6 bases). This CDR3 has 16 residues. From germline, CDR1 is SEHNR and CDR2 FQNEAQ (reference sequence). The V end lost 4 bases, the J end lost 2 bases, and 16 bases lay between the germline ends.

The chain has TRBV14 and TRBJ1-3; D is ambiguous. The V end was cut by 1 base, the J end by 0 bases, with 7 bases between. Germline V gives CDR1 SGHDN, CDR2 FVKESK. This CDR3 has 15 amino acids. DNA of the CDR3: TGTGCCAGCAGCCAAGCAGTTCTCTCTGGAAACACCATATATTTT. This codes for CASSQAVLSGNTIYF.

The genes are TRBV10-3 and TRBJ1-1; D unclear. Germline CDR1 and CDR2: ENHRY and SYGVKD. V shed 6 bases and J shed 2 bases, with 7 bases lying between them. This CDR3 comprises 12 residues. CDR3 loop: CAISTSNTEAFF. DNA of the CDR3: TGTGCCATCAGCACAAGTAACACTGAAGCTTTCTTT.

The J gene is TRBJ1-2, the V gene TRBV6-1; 11 nucleotides line up with TRBD1. With 5 bases clipped from V and 6 bases from J, the junction kept 8 bases outside the gene matches. Germline loops: CDR1 MNHNS, CDR2 SASEGT. The CDR3 has 15 amino acids. Here the CDR3 reads CASSPLRTGGDGYTF. CDR3 sequence (DNA): TGTGCCAGCAGTCCACTTCGGACAGGGGGCGATGGCTACACCTTC.

This clonotype was seen only a few times. V is TRBV6-5 and J is TRBJ1-2; D unresolved. This CDR3 region has 16 residues. Germline V lookup: CDR1 MNHEY, CDR2 SVGAGI. V lost 4 bases, J lost 1 base, and 16 bases lay in between. The CDR3 nucleotides are TGTGCCAGCAGTTTCCAACCCGTGACCTATAACTATGGCTACACCTTC. This sequence encodes CASSFQPVTYNYGYTF.

This clonotype was detected ten times or more. The rearrangement links TRBV21-1 to TRBJ2-7; the listed D gene, TRBD1, was not tested against the DNA. TRBV21-1 is a pseudogene segment. This CDR3 has 15 amino acids. CDR3 DNA sequence: TGTGCCAGCAGCAAATCACAGGGACCCTCCTACGAGCAGTACTTC. It yields the protein CASSKSQGPSYEQYF.